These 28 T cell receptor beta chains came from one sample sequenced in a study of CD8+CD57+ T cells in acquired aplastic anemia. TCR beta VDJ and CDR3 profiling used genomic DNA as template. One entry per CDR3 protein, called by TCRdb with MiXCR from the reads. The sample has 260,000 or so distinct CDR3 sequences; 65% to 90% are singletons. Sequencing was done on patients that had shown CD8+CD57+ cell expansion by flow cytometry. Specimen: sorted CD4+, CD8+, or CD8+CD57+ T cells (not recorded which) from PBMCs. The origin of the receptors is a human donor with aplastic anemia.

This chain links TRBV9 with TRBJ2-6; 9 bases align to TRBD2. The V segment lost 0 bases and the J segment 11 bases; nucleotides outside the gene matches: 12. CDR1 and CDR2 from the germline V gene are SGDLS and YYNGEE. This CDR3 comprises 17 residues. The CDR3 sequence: CASSVGLADTDTHVLTF. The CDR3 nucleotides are TGTGCCAGCAGCGTAGGACTAGCGGACACAGATACGCACGTCCTGACTTTC.

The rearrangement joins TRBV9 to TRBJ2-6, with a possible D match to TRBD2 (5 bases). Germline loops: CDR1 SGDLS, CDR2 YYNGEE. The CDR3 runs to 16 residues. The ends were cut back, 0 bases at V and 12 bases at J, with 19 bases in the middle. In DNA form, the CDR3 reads TGTGCCAGCAGCGTAGCGGGGAGCTACGGGTCCATCGTCCTGACTTTC. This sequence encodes CASSVAGSYGSIVLTF.

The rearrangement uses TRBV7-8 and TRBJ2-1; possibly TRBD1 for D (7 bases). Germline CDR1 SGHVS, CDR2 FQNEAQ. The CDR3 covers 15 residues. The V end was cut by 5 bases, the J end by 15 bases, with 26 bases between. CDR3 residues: CASSIGGGGYSEAFF. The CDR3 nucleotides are TGTGCCAGCAGCATAGGCGGAGGGGGCTACAGTGAAGCGTTCTTC.

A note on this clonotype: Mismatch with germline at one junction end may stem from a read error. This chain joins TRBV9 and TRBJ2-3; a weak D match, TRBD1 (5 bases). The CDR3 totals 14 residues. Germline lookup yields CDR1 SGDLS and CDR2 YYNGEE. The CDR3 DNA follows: TGTGCCAGCAACGACGGTGAACGAACAGGTACGAAGAATTTT. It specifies CASNDGERTGTKNF.

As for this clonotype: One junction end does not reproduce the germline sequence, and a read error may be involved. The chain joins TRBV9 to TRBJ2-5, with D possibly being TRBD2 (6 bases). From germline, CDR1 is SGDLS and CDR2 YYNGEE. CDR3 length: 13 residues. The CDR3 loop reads CASAGGDGATKYF. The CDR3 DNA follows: TGTGCCAGCGCCGGCGGGGACGGTGCGACCAAGTACTTC. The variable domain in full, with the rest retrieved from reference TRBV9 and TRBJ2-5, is DSGVTQTPKHLITATGQRVTLRCSPRSGDLSVYWYQQSLDQGLQFLIQYYNGEERAKGNILERFSAQQFPDLHSELNLSSLELGDSALYFCASAGGDGATKYFGPGTRLLVL.

The CDR3 DNA follows: TGTGCCACCAGCGGCCCGGGCCTAGCCGATGAGCAGTACTTC. It specifies CATSGPGLADEQYF. The J gene is TRBJ2-3, the V gene TRBV15; D perhaps matches TRBD2 (5 bases). The J call may be faulty, since TRBJ2-7 better matches the DNA end. The CDR3 is 14 amino acids. Looked up from germline, CDR1 is LNHNV and CDR2 is YYDKDF (reference sequence).

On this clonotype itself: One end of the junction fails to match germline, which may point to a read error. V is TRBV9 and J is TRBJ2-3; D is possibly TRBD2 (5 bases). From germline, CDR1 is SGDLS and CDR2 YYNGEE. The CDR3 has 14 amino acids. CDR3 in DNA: TGTGCCAGCAGCCTCGTTGACGGGATCGAGGATACGCATTTT. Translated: CASSLVDGIEDTHF. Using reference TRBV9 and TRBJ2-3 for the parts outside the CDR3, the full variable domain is DSGVTQTPKHLITATGQRVTLRCSPRSGDLSVYWYQQSLDQGLQFLIQYYNGEERAKGNILERFSAQQFPDLHSELNLSSLELGDSALYFCASSLVDGIEDTHFGPGTRLTVL.

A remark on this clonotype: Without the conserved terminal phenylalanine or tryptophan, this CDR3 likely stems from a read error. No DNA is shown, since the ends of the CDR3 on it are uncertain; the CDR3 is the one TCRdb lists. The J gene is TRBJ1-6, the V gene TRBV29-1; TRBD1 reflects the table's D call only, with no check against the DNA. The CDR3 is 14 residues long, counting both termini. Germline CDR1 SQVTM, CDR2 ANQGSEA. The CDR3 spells CSVRGRGYGYTVGS.

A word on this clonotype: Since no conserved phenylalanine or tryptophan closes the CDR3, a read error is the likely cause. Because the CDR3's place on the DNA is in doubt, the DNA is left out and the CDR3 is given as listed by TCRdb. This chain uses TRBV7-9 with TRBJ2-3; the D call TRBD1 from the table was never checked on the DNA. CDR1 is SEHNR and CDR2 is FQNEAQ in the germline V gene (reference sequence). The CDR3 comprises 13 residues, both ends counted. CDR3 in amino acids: CASSLVPGEPHFG.

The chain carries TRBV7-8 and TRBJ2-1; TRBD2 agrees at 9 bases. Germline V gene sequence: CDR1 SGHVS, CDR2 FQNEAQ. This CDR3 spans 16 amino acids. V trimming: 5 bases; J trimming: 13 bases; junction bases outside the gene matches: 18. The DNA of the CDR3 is TGTGCCAGCAGCCAAGCGGGAGGACACGATACGGAGTATCAGTTCTTC. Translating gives CASSQAGGHDTEYQFF.

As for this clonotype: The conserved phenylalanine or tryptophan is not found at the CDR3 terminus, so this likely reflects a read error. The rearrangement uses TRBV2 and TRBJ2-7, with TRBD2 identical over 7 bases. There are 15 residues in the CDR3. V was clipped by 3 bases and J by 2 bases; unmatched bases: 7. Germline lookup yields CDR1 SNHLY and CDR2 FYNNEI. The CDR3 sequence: CASSDEGGGAYEQYP. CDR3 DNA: TGTGCCAGCAGTGACGAGGGCGGGGGAGCCTACGAGCAGTACCCC.

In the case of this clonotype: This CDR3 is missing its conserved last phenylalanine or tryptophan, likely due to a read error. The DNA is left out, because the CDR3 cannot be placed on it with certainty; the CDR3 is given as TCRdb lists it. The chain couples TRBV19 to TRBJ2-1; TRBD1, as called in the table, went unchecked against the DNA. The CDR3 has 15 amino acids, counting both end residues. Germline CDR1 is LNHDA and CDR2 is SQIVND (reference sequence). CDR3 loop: CASRVGLSSPHHFGN.

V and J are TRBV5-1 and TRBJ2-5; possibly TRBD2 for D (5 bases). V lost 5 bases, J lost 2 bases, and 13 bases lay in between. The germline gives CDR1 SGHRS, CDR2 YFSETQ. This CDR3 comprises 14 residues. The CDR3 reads CASSYRRKQETQYF. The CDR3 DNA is TGCGCCAGCAGTTACCGGAGGAAGCAAGAGACCCAGTACTTC.

The DNA for the CDR3 is TGTGCCAGTAGTAGACCGGGACAGGCGACGCTTCAGCCCCAGTACGTC. Amino acid sequence: CASSRPGQATLQPQYV. This chain joins TRBV19 and TRBJ2-7; 8 nucleotides align to TRBD1. V was pared by 4 bases and J by 10 bases, with 18 bases of the junction left unmatched. Germline V CDR1 and CDR2: LNHDA, SQIVND (reference sequence). The CDR3 is 16 amino acids.

CDR3 sequence (DNA): TGTGCCAGCAGCCCAGCGGGGGCTTGGGATACGACCCAGTACTTC. Residues: CASSPAGAWDTTQYF. The V call is TRBV7-3, the J call TRBJ2-5, with TRBD2 matching over 8 bases. CDR3 length: 15 amino acids. From germline, CDR1 is SGHTA and CDR2 FQGTGA. V gave up 5 bases and J gave up 7 bases; unmatched junction bases: 12.

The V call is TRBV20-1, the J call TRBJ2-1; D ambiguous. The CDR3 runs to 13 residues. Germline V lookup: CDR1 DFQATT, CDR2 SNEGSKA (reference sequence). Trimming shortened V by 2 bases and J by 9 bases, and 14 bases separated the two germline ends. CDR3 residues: CSARLRMNTEQFF. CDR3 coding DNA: TGCAGTGCTAGACTACGGATGAACACTGAGCAGTTCTTC.

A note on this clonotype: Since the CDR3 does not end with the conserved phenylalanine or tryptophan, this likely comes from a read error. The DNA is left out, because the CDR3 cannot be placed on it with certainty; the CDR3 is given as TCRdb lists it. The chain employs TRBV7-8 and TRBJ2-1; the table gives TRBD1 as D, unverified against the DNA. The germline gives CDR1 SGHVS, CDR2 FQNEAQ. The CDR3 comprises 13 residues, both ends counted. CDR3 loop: CASSYGADGKPLS.

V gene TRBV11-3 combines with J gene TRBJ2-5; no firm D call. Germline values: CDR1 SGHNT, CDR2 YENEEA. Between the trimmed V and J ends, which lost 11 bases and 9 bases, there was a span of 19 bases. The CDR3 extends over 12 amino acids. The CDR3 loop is CAGNLDRAAQYF. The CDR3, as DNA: TGTGCCGGCAACTTAGATAGGGCGGCCCAGTACTTC. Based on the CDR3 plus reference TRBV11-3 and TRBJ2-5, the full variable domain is EAGVVQSPRYKIIEKKQPVAFWCNPISGHNTLYWYLQNLGQGPELLIRYENEEAVDDSQLPKDRFSAERLKGVDSTLKIQPAELGDSAVYLCAGNLDRAAQYFGPGTRLLVL.

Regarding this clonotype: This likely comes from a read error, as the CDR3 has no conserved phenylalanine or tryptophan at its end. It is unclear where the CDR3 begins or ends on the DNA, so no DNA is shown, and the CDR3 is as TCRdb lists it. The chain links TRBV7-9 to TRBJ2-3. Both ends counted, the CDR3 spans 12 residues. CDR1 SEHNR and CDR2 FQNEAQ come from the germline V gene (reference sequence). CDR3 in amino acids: CASSVDTDTQPL.

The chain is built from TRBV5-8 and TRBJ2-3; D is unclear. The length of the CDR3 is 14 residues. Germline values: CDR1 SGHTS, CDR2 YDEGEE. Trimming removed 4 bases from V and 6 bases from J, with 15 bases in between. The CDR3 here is CASSGRRAGDTQYF. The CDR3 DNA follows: TGTGCCAGCAGCGGAAGGCGCGCCGGCGATACGCAGTATTTT.

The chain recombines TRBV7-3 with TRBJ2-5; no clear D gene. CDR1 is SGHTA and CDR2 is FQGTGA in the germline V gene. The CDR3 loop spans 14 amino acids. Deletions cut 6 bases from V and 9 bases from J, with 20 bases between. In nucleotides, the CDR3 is TGTGCCAGCAGGTTCCTCCCCAGTGTTGGGTCCCAGTACTTC. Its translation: CASRFLPSVGSQYF.

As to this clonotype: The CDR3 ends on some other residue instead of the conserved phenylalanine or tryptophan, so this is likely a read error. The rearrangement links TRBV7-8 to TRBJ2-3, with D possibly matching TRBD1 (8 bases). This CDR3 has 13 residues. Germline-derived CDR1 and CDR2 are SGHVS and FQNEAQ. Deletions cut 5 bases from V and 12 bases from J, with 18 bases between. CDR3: CASSVGGTGTQYA. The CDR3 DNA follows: TGTGCCAGCAGCGTCGGGGGGACAGGTACCCAGTATGCT.

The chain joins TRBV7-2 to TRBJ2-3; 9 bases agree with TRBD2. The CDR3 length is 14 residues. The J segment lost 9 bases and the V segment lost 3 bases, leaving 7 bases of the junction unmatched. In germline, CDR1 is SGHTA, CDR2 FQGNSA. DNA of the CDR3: TGTGCCAGCAGCTTGGCTAGCGGGACCGGAACGCAGTATTTT. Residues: CASSLASGTGTQYF.

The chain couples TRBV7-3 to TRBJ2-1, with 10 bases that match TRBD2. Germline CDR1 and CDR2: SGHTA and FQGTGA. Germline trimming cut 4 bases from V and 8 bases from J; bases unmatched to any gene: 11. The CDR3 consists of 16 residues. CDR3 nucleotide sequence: TGTGCCAGCAGCTCTAAAAGAAGCGGGGGGGGGGATGAGCAGTTCTTC. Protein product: CASSSKRSGGGDEQFF.

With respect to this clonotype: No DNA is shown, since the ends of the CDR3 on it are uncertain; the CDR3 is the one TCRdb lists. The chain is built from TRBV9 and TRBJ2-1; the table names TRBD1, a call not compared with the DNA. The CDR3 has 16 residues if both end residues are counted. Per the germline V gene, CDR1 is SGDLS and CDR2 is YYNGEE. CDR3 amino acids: CASGAPGNIQYFEQFF.

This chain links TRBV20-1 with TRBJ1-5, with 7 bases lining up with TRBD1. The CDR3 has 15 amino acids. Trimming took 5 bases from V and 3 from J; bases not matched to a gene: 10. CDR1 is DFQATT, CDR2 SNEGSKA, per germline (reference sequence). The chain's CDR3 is CSAVETTGLNQPQHF. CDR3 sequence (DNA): TGCAGTGCTGTAGAGACGACAGGGCTCAATCAGCCCCAGCATTTT.

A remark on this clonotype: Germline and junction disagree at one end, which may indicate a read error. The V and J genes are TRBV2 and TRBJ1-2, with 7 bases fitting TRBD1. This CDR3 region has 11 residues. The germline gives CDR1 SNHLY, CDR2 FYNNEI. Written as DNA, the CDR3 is TGTGCCAACAGTGAAGGGGGCGGCTACACCTTC. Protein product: CANSEGGGYTF.

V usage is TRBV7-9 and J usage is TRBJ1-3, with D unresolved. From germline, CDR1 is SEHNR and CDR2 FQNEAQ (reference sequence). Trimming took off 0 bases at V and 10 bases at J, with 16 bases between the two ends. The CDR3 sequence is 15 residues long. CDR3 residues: CASSLAGTQTKTIYF. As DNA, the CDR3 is TGTGCCAGCAGCTTAGCCGGCACACAAACGAAGACCATATATTTT. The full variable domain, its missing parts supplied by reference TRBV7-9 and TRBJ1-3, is DTGVSQNPRHKITKRGQNVTFRCDPISEHNRLYWYRQTLGQGPEFLTYFQNEAQLEKSRLLSDRFSAERPKGSFSTLEIQRTEQGDSAMYLCASSLAGTQTKTIYFGEGSWLTVV.